One and the same sample provided the 9 T cell receptor beta chains below, sequenced in a study of tumor-infiltrating lymphocytes in primary liver carcinoma. Co-extraction of RNA and DNA was performed on about 20-33 mg of unsorted bulk tissue. The template, approximately 500 ng total RNA, yielded TCR beta cDNA made with a constant-region primer. Libraries for TCR beta were built through three nested multiplex PCR rounds, which together made up a slightly modified ARM-PCR procedure. TRBV1-TRBV30 forward primers paired with a C-beta reverse primer were used in the first two PCR rounds, which ran approximately 10 cycles each. TCRdb passed the multiplex PCR reads through MiXCR, listing each CDR3 protein once. The data hold about 66,000 distinct CDR3 sequences, with 71% observed a single time. Source material: liver tumor tissue from sampling region 4. Subset reported: tumor region T4, right-lateral pole. Receptors were obtained from a man aged 40-49 years with primary liver carcinoma and hepatitis B virus infection.

In its sample, this clonotype was seen many times. V gene TRBV12-3 or TRBV12-4 combines with J gene TRBJ2-1; 7 positions agree with TRBD2. V dropped 8 bases and J dropped 7; count of bases not matched to a gene: 5. This CDR3 has 12 residues. The CDR3 protein is CASAGRRNEQFF. DNA for the CDR3: TGTGCCAGCGCCGGGAGGAGAAATGAGCAGTTCTTC.

The chain has TRBV28 and TRBJ1-2; 8 nucleotides agree with TRBD1. The germline V gene encodes CDR1 MDHEN and CDR2 SYDVKM. The J segment lost 0 bases and the V segment lost 8 bases, leaving 8 bases of the junction unmatched. CDR3 length: 15 amino acids. As DNA, the CDR3 is TGTGCCAGCCGTGGACAGGGCCTAACTAACTATGGCTACACCTTC. It encodes CASRGQGLTNYGYTF.

With respect to this clonotype: A much larger clone differs from this one at a single base, so this may be a read error. This chain connects TRBV6-1 to TRBJ2-3; D gene uncertain. Gene TRBJ1-5 matches the end of the DNA better, so the J call may be wrong. From germline, CDR1 is MNHNS and CDR2 SASEGT. The CDR3 spans 12 residues. CDR3 residues: CASKPSTYTQHF. As DNA, the CDR3 is TGTGCCAGCAAGCCCAGCACATATACGCAGCATTTT.

This chain joins TRBV10-3 and TRBJ2-7; no definite D call. This CDR3 is 12 amino acids long. Germline lookup yields CDR1 ENHRY and CDR2 SYGVKD. With 9 bases removed from V and 9 bases from J, the gap between germline ends came to 18 bases. CDR3 residues: CAMGEAGQGQYF. The CDR3 region has the DNA TGTGCCATGGGTGAAGCCGGGCAAGGGCAGTACTTC.

The V gene is TRBV11-1, the J gene TRBJ2-5; D perhaps matches TRBD1 (6 bases). Trimming took 8 bases from V and 2 from J, leaving 9 bases between them. CDR3 length: 12 amino acids. Germline values: CDR1 SGHAT, CDR2 FQDESV (reference sequence). This chain's CDR3 is CASGGGQETQYF. The CDR3, as DNA: TGTGCCAGCGGGGGCGGACAAGAGACCCAGTACTTC.

A note on this clonotype: The final CDR3 position lacks the conserved phenylalanine or tryptophan, pointing to a likely read error. CDR3 nucleotides: TGTGCCAGTTCGACAGGGAAGGATGAGCAGTTCTTG. It encodes CASSTGKDEQFL. V gene TRBV2 combines with J gene TRBJ2-1; the match to TRBD1 covers 7 bases. CDR1 and CDR2 (germline): SNHLY, FYNNEI. Losses at the gene ends were 9 bases for V and 8 bases for J; bases not matched to a gene: 7. CDR3 length: 12 amino acids.

This clonotype was seen at least ten times. The rearrangement links TRBV11-2 to TRBJ1-5, with D possibly matching TRBD1 (6 bases). The CDR3 covers 16 residues. Looked up from germline, CDR1 is SGHAT and CDR2 is FQNNGV. V lost 8 bases to trimming and J lost 4 bases, with 21 bases between them. DNA for the CDR3: TGTGCCAGCGGCCTAAAAGGGGGACTGACGAATCAGCCCCAGCATTTT. As protein: CASGLKGGLTNQPQHF.

Note on this clonotype: At one of its ends the junction is not consistent with the germline gene, which may arise from a read error. The chain recombines TRBV12-5 with TRBJ2-3; TRBD2 agrees at 7 bases. CDR1 and CDR2 (germline): LGHNT, FRNRAP. This CDR3 spans 15 amino acids. The CDR3 reads CDSGSGAGRTDTQYF. The CDR3 DNA reads as TGTGATAGTGGTTCCGGAGCGGGACGCACAGATACGCAGTATTTC.

Notes on this clonotype: Germline and junction disagree at one end, which may indicate a read error. The chain links TRBV10-2 to TRBJ2-7, with 9 bases matching TRBD1. CDR1 and CDR2 (germline): WSHSY, SAAADI. This CDR3 has 14 residues. The DNA of the CDR3 is TGCGTCAGCAGACCCGGGACAGGGTCCTACAAGCAGTACTTC. This gives the protein CVSRPGTGSYKQYF.